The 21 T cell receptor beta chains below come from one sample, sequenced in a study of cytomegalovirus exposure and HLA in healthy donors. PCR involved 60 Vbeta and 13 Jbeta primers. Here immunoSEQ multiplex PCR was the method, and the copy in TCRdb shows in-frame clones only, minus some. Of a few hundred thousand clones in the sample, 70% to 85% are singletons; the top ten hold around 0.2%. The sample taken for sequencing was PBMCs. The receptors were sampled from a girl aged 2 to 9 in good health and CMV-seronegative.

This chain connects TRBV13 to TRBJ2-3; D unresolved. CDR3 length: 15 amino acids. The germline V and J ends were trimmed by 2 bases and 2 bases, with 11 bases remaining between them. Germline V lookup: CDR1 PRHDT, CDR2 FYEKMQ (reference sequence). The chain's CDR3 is CASSLYRATTDTQYF. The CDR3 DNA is TGTGCCAGCAGCTTATACCGAGCGACCACAGATACGCAGTATTTT.

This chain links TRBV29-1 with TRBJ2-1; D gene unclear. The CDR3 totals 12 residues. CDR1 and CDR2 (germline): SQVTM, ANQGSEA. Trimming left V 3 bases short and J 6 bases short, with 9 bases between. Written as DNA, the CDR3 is TGCAGCGTTGATCTCACGGGCAATGAGCAGTTCTTC. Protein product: CSVDLTGNEQFF.

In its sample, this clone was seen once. The chain's CDR3 is CASSGTGQGNEKLFF. In DNA, the CDR3 is TGTGCCAGCAGCGGAACCGGACAGGGGAATGAAAAACTGTTTTTT. The rearrangement uses TRBV5-4 and TRBJ1-4, with 9 bases matching TRBD1. Trimming cost V 4 bases and J 5 bases; bases outside gene matches: 6. This CDR3 contains 15 residues. Germline V gene sequence: CDR1 SGHNT, CDR2 YYREEE (reference sequence).

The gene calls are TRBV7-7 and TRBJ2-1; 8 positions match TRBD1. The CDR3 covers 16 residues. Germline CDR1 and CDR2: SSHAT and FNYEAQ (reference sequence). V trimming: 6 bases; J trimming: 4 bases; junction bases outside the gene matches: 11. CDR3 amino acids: CASREEWTGMYNEQFF. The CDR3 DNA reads TGTGCCAGCAGAGAAGAGTGGACAGGGATGTACAATGAGCAGTTCTTC. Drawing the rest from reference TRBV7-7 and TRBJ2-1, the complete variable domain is GAGVSQSPRYKVTKRGQDVTLRCDPISSHATLYWYQQALGQGPEFLTYFNYEAQPDKSGLPSDRFSAERPEGSISTLTIQRTEQRDSAMYRCASREEWTGMYNEQFFGPGTRLTVL.

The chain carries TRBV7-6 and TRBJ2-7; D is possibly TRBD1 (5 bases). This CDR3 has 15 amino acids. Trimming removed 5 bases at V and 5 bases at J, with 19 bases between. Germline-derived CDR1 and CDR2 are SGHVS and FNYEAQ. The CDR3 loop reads CASSQAGSFADEQYF. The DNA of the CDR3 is TGTGCCAGCAGCCAGGCAGGGTCTTTCGCTGACGAGCAGTACTTC.

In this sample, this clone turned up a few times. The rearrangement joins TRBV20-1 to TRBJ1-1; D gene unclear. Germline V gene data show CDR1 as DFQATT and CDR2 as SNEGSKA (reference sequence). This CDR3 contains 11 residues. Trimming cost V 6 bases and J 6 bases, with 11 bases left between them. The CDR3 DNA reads TGCAGTGCAAAACTGAGCGCTGAAGCTTTCTTT. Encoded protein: CSAKLSAEAFF.

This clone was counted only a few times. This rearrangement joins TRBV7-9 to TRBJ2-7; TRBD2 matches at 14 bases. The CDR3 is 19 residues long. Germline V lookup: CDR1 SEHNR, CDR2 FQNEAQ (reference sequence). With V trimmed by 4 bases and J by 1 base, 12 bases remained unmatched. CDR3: CASSSLSGTSGSMSYEQYF. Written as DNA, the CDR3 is TGTGCCAGCAGCTCTCTTTCCGGGACTAGCGGGAGTATGTCCTACGAGCAGTACTTC.

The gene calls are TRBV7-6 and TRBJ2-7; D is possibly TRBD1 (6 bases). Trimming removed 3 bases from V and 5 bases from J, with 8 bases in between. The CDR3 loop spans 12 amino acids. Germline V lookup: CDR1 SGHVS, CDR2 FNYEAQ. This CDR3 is CASSFGQNEQYF. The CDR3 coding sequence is TGTGCCAGCAGCTTCGGACAGAACGAGCAGTACTTC. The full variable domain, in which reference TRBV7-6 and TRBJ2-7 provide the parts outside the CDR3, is GAGVSQSPRYKVTKRGQDVALRCDPISGHVSLYWYRQALGQGPEFLTYFNYEAQQDKSGLPNDRFSAERPEGSISTLTIQRTEQRDSAMYRCASSFGQNEQYFGPGTRLTVT.

The CDR3 sequence is CASSQPRDRGHNQPQHF. CDR3 nucleotides: TGCGCCAGCAGTCAACCTCGAGACAGGGGGCACAATCAGCCCCAGCATTTT. The genes are TRBV23-1 and TRBJ1-5, with 10 bases that match TRBD1. TRBV23-1 is an ORF for which the function is uncertain. This CDR3 is 17 amino acids long. V shed 2 bases and J 3 bases; nucleotides not matched to a gene: 7.

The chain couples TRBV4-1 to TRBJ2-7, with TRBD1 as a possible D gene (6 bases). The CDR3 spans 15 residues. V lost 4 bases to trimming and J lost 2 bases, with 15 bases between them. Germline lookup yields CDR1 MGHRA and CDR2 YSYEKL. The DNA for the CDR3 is TGCGCCAGCAGCCTCCAACCAGGGGATACCTACGAGCAGTACTTC. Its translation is CASSLQPGDTYEQYF.

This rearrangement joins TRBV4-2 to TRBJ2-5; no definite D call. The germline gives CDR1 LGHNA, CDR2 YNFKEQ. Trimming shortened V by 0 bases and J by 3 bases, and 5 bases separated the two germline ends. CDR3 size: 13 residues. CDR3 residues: CASSQDAKETQYF. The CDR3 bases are TGTGCCAGCAGCCAAGACGCGAAAGAGACCCAGTACTTC.

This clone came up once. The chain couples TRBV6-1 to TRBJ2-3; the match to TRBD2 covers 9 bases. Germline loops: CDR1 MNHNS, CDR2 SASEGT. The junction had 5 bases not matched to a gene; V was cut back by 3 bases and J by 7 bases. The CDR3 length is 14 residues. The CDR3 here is CASSEGLAYHTQYF. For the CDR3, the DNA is TGTGCCAGCAGTGAGGGACTAGCCTATCATACGCAGTATTTT.

This CDR3 is CASTPGVSYEQYF. The CDR3 nucleotides read TGTGCCAGCACACCCGGGGTCTCCTACGAGCAGTACTTC. The chain employs TRBV7-9 and TRBJ2-7, with a weak D call TRBD2 (5 bases). The germline gives CDR1 SEHNR, CDR2 FQNEAQ (reference sequence). The CDR3 is made up of 13 amino acids. V was cut by 7 bases and J by 0 bases, with 10 bases left in between. Full variable domain (remainder filled in from reference TRBV7-9 and TRBJ2-7): DTGVSQNPRHKITKRGQNVTFRCDPISEHNRLYWYRQTLGQGPEFLTYFQNEAQLEKSRLLSDRFSAERPKGSFSTLEIQRTEQGDSAMYLCASTPGVSYEQYFGPGTRLTVT.

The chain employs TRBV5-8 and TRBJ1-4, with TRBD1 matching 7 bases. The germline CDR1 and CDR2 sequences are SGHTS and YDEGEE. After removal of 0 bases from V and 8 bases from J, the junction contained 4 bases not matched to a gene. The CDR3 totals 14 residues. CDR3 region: CASSLVQGREKLFF. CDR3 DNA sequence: TGTGCCAGCAGCTTGGTACAGGGGCGAGAAAAACTGTTTTTT. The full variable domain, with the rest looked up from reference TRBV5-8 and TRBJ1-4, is EAGVTQSPTHLIKTRGQQATLRCSPISGHTSVYWYQQALGLGLQFLLWYDEGEERNRGNFPPRFSGRQFPNYSSELNVNALELEDSALYLCASSLVQGREKLFFGSGTQLSVL.

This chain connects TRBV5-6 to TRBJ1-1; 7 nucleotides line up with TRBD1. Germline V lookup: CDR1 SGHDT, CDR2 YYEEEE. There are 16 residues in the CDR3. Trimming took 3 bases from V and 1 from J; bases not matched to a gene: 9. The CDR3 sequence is CASSSPRTGENTEAFF. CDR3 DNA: TGTGCCAGCAGCTCACCGCGGACAGGAGAGAACACTGAAGCTTTCTTT.

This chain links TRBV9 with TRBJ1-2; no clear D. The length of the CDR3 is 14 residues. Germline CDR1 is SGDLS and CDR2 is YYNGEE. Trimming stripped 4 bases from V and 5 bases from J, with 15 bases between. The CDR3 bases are TGTGCCAGCAGCCCAAGCGAGGTGGGTTATGGCTACACCTTC. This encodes CASSPSEVGYGYTF.

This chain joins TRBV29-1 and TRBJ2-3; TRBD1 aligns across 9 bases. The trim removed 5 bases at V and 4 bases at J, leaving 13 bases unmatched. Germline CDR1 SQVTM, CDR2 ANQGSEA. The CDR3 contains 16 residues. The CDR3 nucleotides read TGCAGCGTTCAACCAACAGGGGGCGCCGATGCAGATACGCAGTATTTT. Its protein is CSVQPTGGADADTQYF.

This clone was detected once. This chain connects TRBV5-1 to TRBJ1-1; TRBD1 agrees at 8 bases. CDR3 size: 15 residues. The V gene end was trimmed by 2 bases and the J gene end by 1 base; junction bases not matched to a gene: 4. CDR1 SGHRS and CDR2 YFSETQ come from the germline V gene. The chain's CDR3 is CASSLVTGANTEAFF. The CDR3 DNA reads TGCGCCAGCAGCTTAGTGACAGGGGCGAACACTGAAGCTTTCTTT.

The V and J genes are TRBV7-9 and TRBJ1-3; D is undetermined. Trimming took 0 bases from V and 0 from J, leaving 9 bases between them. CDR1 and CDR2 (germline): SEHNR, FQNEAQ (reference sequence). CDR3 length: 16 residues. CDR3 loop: CASSLALPVSGNTIYF. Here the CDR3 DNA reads TGTGCCAGCAGCTTAGCGCTTCCGGTCTCTGGAAACACCATATATTTT.

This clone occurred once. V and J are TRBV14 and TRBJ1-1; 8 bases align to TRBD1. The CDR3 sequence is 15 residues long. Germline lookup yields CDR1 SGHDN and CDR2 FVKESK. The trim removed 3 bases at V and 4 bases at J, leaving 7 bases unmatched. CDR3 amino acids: CASSQTGVTITEAFF. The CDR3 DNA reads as TGTGCCAGCAGCCAGACAGGGGTAACTATCACTGAAGCTTTCTTT.

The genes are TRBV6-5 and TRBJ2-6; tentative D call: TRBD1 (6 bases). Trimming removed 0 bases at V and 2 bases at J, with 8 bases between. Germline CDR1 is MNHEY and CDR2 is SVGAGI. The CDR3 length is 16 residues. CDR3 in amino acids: CASSYSPGAGANVLTF. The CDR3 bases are TGTGCCAGCAGTTACTCGCCAGGGGCTGGGGCCAACGTCCTGACTTTC.